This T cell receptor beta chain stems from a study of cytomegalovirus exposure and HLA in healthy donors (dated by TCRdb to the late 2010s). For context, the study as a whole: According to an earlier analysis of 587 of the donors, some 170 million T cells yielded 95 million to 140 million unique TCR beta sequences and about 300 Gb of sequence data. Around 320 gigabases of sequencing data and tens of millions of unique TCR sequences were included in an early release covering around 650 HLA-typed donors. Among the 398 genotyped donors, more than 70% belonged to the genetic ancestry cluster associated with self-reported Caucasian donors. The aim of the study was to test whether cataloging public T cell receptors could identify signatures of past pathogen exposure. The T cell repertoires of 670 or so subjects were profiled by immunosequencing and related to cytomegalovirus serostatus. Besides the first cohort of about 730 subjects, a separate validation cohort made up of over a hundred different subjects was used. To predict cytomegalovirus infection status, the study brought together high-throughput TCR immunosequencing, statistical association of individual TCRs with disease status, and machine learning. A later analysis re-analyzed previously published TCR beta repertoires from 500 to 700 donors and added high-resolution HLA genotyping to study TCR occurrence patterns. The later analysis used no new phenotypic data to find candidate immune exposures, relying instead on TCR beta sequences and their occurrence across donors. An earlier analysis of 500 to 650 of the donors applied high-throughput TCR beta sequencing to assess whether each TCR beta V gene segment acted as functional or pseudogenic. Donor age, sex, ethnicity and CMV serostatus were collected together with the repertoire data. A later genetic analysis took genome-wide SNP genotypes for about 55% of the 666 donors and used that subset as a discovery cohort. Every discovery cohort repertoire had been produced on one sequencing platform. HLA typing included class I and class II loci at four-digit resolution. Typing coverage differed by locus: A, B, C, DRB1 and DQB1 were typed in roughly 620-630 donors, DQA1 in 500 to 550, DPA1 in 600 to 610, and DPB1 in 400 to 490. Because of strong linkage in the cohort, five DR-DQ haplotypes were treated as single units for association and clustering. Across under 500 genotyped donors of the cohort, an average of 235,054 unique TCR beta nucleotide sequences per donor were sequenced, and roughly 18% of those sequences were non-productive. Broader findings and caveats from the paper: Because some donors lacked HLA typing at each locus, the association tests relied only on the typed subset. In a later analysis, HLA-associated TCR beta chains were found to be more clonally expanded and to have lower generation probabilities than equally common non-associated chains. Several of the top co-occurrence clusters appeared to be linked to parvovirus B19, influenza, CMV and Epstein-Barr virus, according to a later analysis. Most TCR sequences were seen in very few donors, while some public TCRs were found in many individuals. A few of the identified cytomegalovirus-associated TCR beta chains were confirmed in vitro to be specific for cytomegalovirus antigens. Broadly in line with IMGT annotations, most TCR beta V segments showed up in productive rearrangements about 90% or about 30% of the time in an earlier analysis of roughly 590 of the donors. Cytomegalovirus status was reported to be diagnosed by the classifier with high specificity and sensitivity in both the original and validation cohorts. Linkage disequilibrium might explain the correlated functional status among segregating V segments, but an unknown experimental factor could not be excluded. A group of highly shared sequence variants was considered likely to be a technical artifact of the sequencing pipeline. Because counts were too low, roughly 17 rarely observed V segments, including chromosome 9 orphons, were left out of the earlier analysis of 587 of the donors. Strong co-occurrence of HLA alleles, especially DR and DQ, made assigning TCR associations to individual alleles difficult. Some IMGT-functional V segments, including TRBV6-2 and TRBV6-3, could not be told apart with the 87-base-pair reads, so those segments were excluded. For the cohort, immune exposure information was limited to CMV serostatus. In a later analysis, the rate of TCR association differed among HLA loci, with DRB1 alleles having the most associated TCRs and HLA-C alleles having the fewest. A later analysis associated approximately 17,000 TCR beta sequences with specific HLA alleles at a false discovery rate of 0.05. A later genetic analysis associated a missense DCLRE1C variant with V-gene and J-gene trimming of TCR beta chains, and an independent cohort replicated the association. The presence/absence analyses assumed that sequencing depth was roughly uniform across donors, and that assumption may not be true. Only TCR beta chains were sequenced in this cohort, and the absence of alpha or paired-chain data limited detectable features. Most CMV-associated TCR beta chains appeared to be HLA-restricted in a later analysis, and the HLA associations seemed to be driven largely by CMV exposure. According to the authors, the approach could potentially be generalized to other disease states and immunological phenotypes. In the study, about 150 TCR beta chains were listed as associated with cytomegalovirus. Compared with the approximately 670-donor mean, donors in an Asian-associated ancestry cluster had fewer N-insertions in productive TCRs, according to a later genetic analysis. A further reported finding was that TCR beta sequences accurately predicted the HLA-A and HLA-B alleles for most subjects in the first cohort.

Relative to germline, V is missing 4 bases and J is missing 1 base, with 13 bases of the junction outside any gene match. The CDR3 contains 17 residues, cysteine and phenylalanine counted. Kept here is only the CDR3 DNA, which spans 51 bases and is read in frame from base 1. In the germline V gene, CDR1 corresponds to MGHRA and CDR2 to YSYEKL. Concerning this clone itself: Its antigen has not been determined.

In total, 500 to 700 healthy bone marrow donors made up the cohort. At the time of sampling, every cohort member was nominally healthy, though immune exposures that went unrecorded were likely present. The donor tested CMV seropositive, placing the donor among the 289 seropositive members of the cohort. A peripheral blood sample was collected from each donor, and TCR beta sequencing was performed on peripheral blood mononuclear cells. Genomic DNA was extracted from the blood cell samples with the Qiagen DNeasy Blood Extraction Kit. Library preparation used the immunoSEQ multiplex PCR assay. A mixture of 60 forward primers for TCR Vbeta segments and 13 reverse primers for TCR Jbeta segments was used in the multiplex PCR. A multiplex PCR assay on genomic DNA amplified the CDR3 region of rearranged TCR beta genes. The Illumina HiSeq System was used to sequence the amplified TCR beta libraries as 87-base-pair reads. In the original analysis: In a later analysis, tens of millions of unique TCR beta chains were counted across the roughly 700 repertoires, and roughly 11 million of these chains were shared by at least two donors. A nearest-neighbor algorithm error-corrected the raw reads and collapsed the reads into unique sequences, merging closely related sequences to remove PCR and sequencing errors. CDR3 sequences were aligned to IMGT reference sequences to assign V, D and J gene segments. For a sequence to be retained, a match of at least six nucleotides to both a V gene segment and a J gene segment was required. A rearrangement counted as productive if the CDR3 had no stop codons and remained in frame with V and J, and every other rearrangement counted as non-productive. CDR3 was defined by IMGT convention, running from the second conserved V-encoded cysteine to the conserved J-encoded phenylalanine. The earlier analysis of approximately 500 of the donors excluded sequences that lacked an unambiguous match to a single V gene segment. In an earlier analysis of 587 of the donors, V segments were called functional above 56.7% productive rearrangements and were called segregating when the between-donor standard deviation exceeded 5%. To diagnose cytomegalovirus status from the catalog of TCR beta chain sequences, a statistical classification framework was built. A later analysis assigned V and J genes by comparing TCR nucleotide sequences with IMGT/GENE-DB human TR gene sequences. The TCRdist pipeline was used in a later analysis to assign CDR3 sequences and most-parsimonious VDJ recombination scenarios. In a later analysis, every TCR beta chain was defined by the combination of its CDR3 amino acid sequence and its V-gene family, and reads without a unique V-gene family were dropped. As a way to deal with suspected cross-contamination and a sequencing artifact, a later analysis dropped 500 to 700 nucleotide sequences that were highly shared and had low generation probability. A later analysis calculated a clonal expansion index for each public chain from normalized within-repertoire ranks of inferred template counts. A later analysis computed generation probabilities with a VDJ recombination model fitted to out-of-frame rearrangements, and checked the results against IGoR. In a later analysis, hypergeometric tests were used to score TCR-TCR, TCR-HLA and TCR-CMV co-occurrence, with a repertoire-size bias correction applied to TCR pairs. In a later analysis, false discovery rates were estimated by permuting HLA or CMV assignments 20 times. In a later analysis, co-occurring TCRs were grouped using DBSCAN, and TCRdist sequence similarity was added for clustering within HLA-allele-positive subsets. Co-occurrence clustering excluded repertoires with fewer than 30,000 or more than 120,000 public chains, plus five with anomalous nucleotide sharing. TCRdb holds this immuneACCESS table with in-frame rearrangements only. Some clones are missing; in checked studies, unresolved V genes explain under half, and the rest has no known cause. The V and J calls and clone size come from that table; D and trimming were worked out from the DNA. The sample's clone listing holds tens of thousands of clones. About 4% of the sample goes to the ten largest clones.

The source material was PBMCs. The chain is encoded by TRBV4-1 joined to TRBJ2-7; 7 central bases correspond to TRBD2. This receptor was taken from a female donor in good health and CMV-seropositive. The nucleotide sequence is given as TGCGCCAGCAGCCGAGGGACGGGGCGGGAGAGATCCTACGAGCAGTACTTC. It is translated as CASSRGTGRERSYEQYF.